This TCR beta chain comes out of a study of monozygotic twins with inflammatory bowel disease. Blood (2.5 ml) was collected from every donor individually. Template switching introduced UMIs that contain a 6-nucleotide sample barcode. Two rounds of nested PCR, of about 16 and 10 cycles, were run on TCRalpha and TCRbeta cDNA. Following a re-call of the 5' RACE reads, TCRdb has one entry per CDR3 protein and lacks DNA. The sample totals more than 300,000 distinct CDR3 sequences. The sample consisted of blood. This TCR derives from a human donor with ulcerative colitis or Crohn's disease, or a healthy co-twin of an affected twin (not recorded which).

The chain's CDR3 is CASSSKGLFQETQYF. This chain uses TRBV27 with TRBJ2-5; the D call of TRBD1 rests on TCRdb alone, since no DNA is present to check it. Germline values: CDR1 MNHEY, CDR2 SMNVEV (reference sequence). CDR3 length: 15 residues.